This T cell receptor beta chain is drawn from a study of shared clonotypes between healthy human individuals. Overall study results and limits: Measured sharing among donors was expected to vary with sequencing depth.

For this clone: The target antigen is unknown.

Per the authors' pipeline: Owing to the provision of junction-only sequences devoid of quality scores by immunoSEQ, filtering differed. TCRdb's copy holds only in-frame clones and misses some; the assay was immunoSEQ multiplex PCR. D and trimming were read from the DNA, whereas the V and J calls and clone size are those reported in that table. The table includes 1.6 million or so clones, about 96% detected once. Free of recent acute infections or vaccinations, the donors were healthy HIV-negative adults. CDR1 is LGHNA and CDR2 is YNFKEQ in the germline V gene. The CDR3 covers 16 residues. Trimming cost V 4 bases and J 0 bases, with 16 bases left between them.

What was sequenced was naive CD4+ T cells sorted from blood. Subset: CD45RA+ positively selected. The rearrangement links TRBV4-2 to TRBJ2-7; the D is unclear. This receptor was identified in a man aged 30 to 39 in good health. DNA for the CDR3: TGTGCCAGCAGCCCAAGGATGGGCGTTACCTCCTACGAGCAGTACTTC. Its protein is CASSPRMGVTSYEQYF.